The 31 T cell receptor beta chains below were found in one sample sequenced in a study of blood T cell repertoires in COVID-19. Clones were sequenced by immunoSEQ multiplex PCR, and TCRdb holds only the in-frame ones, with some missing. The sample records hundreds of thousands of clones, 85% to 90% being singletons. The sequenced material came from peripheral blood. The receptors here all came from a man aged 35 to 55 with acute or convalescent COVID-19.

The V and J genes are TRBV2 and TRBJ1-2, with 9 bases that match TRBD1. The CDR3 sequence is 16 residues long. After removal of 3 bases from V and 2 bases from J, the junction contained 7 bases not matched to a gene. Germline CDR1 reads SNHLY; CDR2 reads FYNNEI. The CDR3 DNA is TGTGCCAGCAGTGATAGACAGGGGGTACTAAACTATGGCTACACCTTC. It is translated as CASSDRQGVLNYGYTF.

This sequence joins TRBV5-1 and TRBJ2-5; D is possibly TRBD2 (5 bases). This CDR3 has 14 residues. V was clipped by 1 base and J by 5 bases, with 12 bases between them. The germline CDR1 and CDR2 sequences are SGHRS and YFSETQ. In DNA form, the CDR3 reads TGCGCCAGCAGCTTGTTTGAGGGTAGGGAGACCCAGTACTTC. This sequence encodes CASSLFEGRETQYF. The variable domain in full, completed from reference TRBV5-1 and TRBJ2-5, reads KAGVTQTPRYLIKTRGQQVTLSCSPISGHRSVSWYQQTPGQGLQFLFEYFSETQRNKGNFPGRFSGRQFSNSRSEMNVSTLELGDSALYLCASSLFEGRETQYFGPGTRLLVL.

V usage is TRBV6-1 and J usage is TRBJ2-7; D is possibly TRBD1 (5 bases). The CDR3 is made up of 15 amino acids. CDR1 is MNHNS and CDR2 is SASEGT in the germline V gene. V was shortened by 2 bases and J by 3 bases, with 14 bases between the two germline ends. CDR3 protein: CASSEFWQGNYEQYF. In DNA, the CDR3 is TGTGCCAGCAGTGAATTCTGGCAGGGTAACTACGAGCAGTACTTC.

This clone was observed a single time. The chain joins TRBV11-2 to TRBJ2-3; TRBD1 matches at 9 bases. The CDR3 is 16 amino acids. Germline trimming cut 5 bases from V and 5 bases from J; bases unmatched to any gene: 11. Looked up from germline, CDR1 is SGHAT and CDR2 is FQNNGV. The CDR3 sequence: CASSQDGQGIRDTQYF. DNA for the CDR3: TGTGCCAGCAGCCAAGACGGACAGGGGATTCGAGATACGCAGTATTTT.

For this clone: The junction departs from germline at one end; a sequencing error may be responsible. This sequence joins TRBV28 and TRBJ1-5; D is ambiguous. CDR3 length: 12 amino acids. The V gene's germline CDR1 is MDHEN and CDR2 SYDVKM. DNA of the CDR3: TGTGCCAGCAGCTTATTGAGTCAGCCCCAGCATTTT. As protein: CASSLLSQPQHF.

The chain recombines TRBV9 with TRBJ1-5; possibly TRBD1 for D (6 bases). The CDR3 is 15 residues long. Germline CDR1 SGDLS, CDR2 YYNGEE. Trimming pared 0 bases from V and 7 bases from J, leaving 14 bases between. The CDR3 sequence is CASSVGLQGNQPQHF. The CDR3 DNA follows: TGTGCCAGCAGCGTAGGACTCCAGGGGAACCAGCCCCAGCATTTT.

In its sample, this clone was seen once. The V gene is TRBV27, the J gene TRBJ1-6; a possible D gene is TRBD1 (5 bases). The V end lost 5 bases, the J end lost 6 bases, and 11 bases lay between the germline ends. The CDR3 is made up of 14 amino acids. The V gene's germline CDR1 is MNHEY and CDR2 SMNVEV (reference sequence). As DNA, the CDR3 is TGTGCCAGCAGTGGAGGGGCGCTTAATTCACCCCTCCACTTT. Translating gives CASSGGALNSPLHF.

The V and J genes are TRBV2 and TRBJ2-2; D call uncertain. V was cut by 9 bases and J by 1 base, with 12 bases left in between. The CDR3 spans 14 residues. Germline-derived CDR1 and CDR2 are SNHLY and FYNNEI. CDR3 in DNA: TGTGCCAGTACTAAGGCGGTGAACACCGGGGAGCTGTTTTTT. This codes for CASTKAVNTGELFF.

The chain has TRBV12-5 and TRBJ2-7; D might be TRBD2 (6 bases). CDR3 length equals 15 residues. V was clipped by 2 bases and J by 0 bases, with 11 bases between them. CDR1 LGHNT and CDR2 FRNRAP come from the germline V gene. The CDR3 DNA reads as TGTGCTAGTGGTTTGAGGGGACTCCCCTCCTACGAGCAGTACTTC. Its translation: CASGLRGLPSYEQYF.

V and J are TRBV7-2 and TRBJ1-1; D gene uncertain. The CDR3 is 15 amino acids. Germline V CDR1 and CDR2: SGHTA, FQGNSA. The germline V and J ends were trimmed by 1 base and 1 base, with 10 bases remaining between them. This CDR3 is CASSLGTGWNTEAFF. In nucleotides, the CDR3 is TGTGCCAGCAGCTTAGGAACGGGGTGGAACACTGAAGCTTTCTTT.

The CDR3 nucleotides are TGTGCCAGCAGCTTAGATGGCCGACAGGGGTCGGATGAGCAGTTCTTC. Its translation is CASSLDGRQGSDEQFF. V gene TRBV11-3 combines with J gene TRBJ2-1; TRBD1 agrees at 8 bases. Germline CDR1 and CDR2: SGHNT and YENEEA. After removal of 0 bases from V and 8 bases from J, the junction contained 9 bases not matched to a gene. CDR3 length equals 16 residues. The full variable domain, in which reference TRBV11-3 and TRBJ2-1 provide the parts outside the CDR3, is EAGVVQSPRYKIIEKKQPVAFWCNPISGHNTLYWYLQNLGQGPELLIRYENEEAVDDSQLPKDRFSAERLKGVDSTLKIQPAELGDSAVYLCASSLDGRQGSDEQFFGPGTRLTVL.

This clone was recorded a few times. This chain connects TRBV5-1 to TRBJ2-1; 13 bases agree with TRBD2. With 0 bases clipped from V and 7 bases from J, the junction kept 7 bases outside the gene matches. From germline, CDR1 is SGHRS and CDR2 YFSETQ. The CDR3 loop spans 17 amino acids. CDR3 residues: CASSLGAGTSGVNEQFF. The CDR3, as DNA: TGCGCCAGCAGCTTGGGGGCCGGGACTAGCGGGGTTAATGAGCAGTTCTTC.

The chain has TRBV6-5 and TRBJ2-3; the D is unclear. The CDR3 runs to 12 residues. Germline assignment: CDR1 MNHEY and CDR2 SVGAGI. Trimming shortened V by 4 bases and J by 2 bases, and 4 bases separated the two germline ends. The CDR3 sequence is CASSSNTDTQYF. The CDR3 DNA reads TGTGCCAGCAGTTCCAACACAGATACGCAGTATTTT.

V usage is TRBV19 and J usage is TRBJ1-5, with a tentative D call TRBD1 (6 bases). V was trimmed by 7 bases and J by 0 bases, leaving 13 bases between them. Germline CDR1 LNHDA, CDR2 SQIVND (reference sequence). CDR3 length: 15 amino acids. The CDR3, as DNA: TGTGCCAGTACCGGTACAGGGTATAGCAATCAGCCCCAGCATTTT. It encodes CASTGTGYSNQPQHF.

The count of this clone is one. J is TRBJ2-1 and V is TRBV24-1; D perhaps matches TRBD2 (6 bases). Trimming took off 10 bases at V and 2 bases at J, with 14 bases between the two ends. CDR1 and CDR2 from the germline V gene are KGHDR and SFDVKD. The length of the CDR3 is 14 residues. This CDR3 reads CATTGGVTYNEQFF. In DNA form, the CDR3 reads TGTGCCACTACGGGCGGGGTGACCTACAATGAGCAGTTCTTC.

This clone has just a few counts. The chain links TRBV5-1 to TRBJ1-1; D unresolved. This CDR3 has 13 amino acids. Trimming stripped 0 bases from V and 6 bases from J, with 9 bases between. Germline V gene sequence: CDR1 SGHRS, CDR2 YFSETQ. CDR3 region: CASSLAGRSEAFF. The CDR3 coding sequence is TGCGCCAGCAGCTTGGCCGGGAGGTCTGAAGCTTTCTTT. The entire variable domain, with the rest obtained from reference TRBV5-1 and TRBJ1-1, is as follows: KAGVTQTPRYLIKTRGQQVTLSCSPISGHRSVSWYQQTPGQGLQFLFEYFSETQRNKGNFPGRFSGRQFSNSRSEMNVSTLELGDSALYLCASSLAGRSEAFFGQGTRLTVV.

This sequence joins TRBV15 and TRBJ1-2; no reliable D call. Trimming cost V 0 bases and J 5 bases, with 16 bases left between them. Germline V gene lookup returns CDR1 LNHNV and CDR2 YYDKDF (reference sequence). The CDR3 loop spans 16 amino acids. The CDR3 DNA is TGTGCCACCAGCAGAGATGCCCTGCTAGATATGTATGGCTACACCTTC. Protein: CATSRDALLDMYGYTF.

In DNA form, the CDR3 reads TGCGCCAGCAGCCACGGACAGGCCTCCTACGAGCAGTACTTC. Translated: CASSHGQASYEQYF. The chain recombines TRBV5-1 with TRBJ2-7; 7 nucleotides agree with TRBD1. J lost 0 bases, V lost 4 bases, and 4 bases had no gene match. This CDR3 has 14 amino acids. Germline V gene sequence: CDR1 SGHRS, CDR2 YFSETQ.

V usage is TRBV6-1 and J usage is TRBJ1-2; 8 bases agree with TRBD1. The CDR3 has 15 residues. The germline V gene encodes CDR1 MNHNS and CDR2 SASEGT. V lost 7 bases, J lost 8 bases, and 15 bases stayed unmatched. This CDR3 reads CASTTTGQGVSGYTF. In DNA, the CDR3 is TGTGCCAGCACCACAACCGGACAGGGAGTATCCGGCTACACCTTC.

The chain has TRBV10-3 and TRBJ1-3; TRBD1 is a possible D gene (6 bases). The germline V gene encodes CDR1 ENHRY and CDR2 SYGVKD. The CDR3 loop spans 15 amino acids. V lost 3 bases and J lost 4, with 13 bases in between. CDR3 region: CAISDNRVGGNTIYF. The CDR3 coding sequence is TGTGCCATCAGTGATAACAGGGTAGGGGGAAACACCATATATTTT.

The chain has TRBV10-1 and TRBJ1-1; 11 nucleotides match TRBD1. Trimming took 6 bases from V and 4 from J; bases not matched to a gene: 4. Germline lookup yields CDR1 WNHNN and CDR2 SYGVQD (reference sequence). This CDR3 comprises 14 residues. The CDR3 sequence: CASRPGTGGTEAFF. The CDR3 nucleotides are TGCGCCAGCAGACCCGGGACAGGGGGCACTGAAGCTTTCTTT.

This chain links TRBV7-9 with TRBJ1-6; D may be TRBD1 (5 bases). V lost 5 bases and J 14 bases, leaving 13 bases between the germline ends. The CDR3 is made up of 12 amino acids. CDR1 and CDR2 (germline): SEHNR, FQNEAQ (reference sequence). CDR3 amino acids: CASSPQGEALHF. In nucleotides, the CDR3 is TGTGCCAGCAGCCCCCAAGGGGAGGCCCTCCACTTT.

This clone occurred a few times. The V call is TRBV19, the J call TRBJ2-7; 7 positions match TRBD1. There are 13 residues in the CDR3. CDR1 and CDR2 (germline): LNHDA, SQIVND (reference sequence). V lost 4 bases, J lost 2 bases, and 2 bases stayed unmatched. CDR3 nucleotide sequence: TGTGCCAGTAGTAGGGGACAGACCTACGAGCAGTACTTC. The encoded protein is CASSRGQTYEQYF. The whole variable domain, remainder taken from reference TRBV19 and TRBJ2-7, is DGGITQSPKYLFRKEGQNVTLSCEQNLNHDAMYWYRQDPGQGLRLIYYSQIVNDFQKGDIAEGYSVSREKKESFPLTVTSAQKNPTAFYLCASSRGQTYEQYFGPGTRLTVT.

This clone turned up a few times. DNA of the CDR3: TGCGCCAGCAGCTATGCGGGGGGGCGTTACAATGAGCAGTTCTTC. It codes for CASSYAGGRYNEQFF. The chain has TRBV5-1 and TRBJ2-1; 9 positions match TRBD2. CDR1 and CDR2 (germline): SGHRS, YFSETQ. The CDR3 is made up of 15 amino acids. The ends lost 3 bases at V and 4 bases at J; junction bases unmatched: 5.

The V and J genes are TRBV5-1 and TRBJ2-1; D gene uncertain. Germline values: CDR1 SGHRS, CDR2 YFSETQ. The CDR3 totals 14 residues. V was trimmed by 0 bases and J by 2 bases, leaving 6 bases between them. The CDR3 region has the DNA TGCGCCAGCAGCTTGGCTCTAGCCTACAATGAGCAGTTCTTC. Encoded protein: CASSLALAYNEQFF.

The V and J genes are TRBV24-1 and TRBJ2-1; D may be TRBD1 (5 bases). CDR1 is KGHDR, CDR2 SFDVKD, per germline. The CDR3 spans 13 residues. The V end lost 4 bases, the J end lost 10 bases, and 13 bases lay between the germline ends. The CDR3, as DNA: TGTGCCACCAGTGAACGACAGATTCGGGAGCAGTTCTTC. This sequence encodes CATSERQIREQFF.

In DNA form, the CDR3 reads TGTGCCAGTAGTATAGGACAGATCTATGGCTACACCTTC. Its protein product is CASSIGQIYGYTF. The rearrangement links TRBV19 to TRBJ1-2; a possible D gene is TRBD1 (5 bases). V was clipped by 1 base and J by 4 bases, with 7 bases between them. Germline V CDR1 and CDR2: LNHDA, SQIVND (reference sequence). The CDR3 is made up of 13 amino acids.

This sequence joins TRBV5-1 and TRBJ1-1; 10 bases fit TRBD1. The CDR3 runs to 15 residues. The germline CDR1 and CDR2 sequences are SGHRS and YFSETQ. V shed 0 bases, J shed 7 bases, and the junction held 6 bases outside the gene matches. Here the CDR3 DNA reads TGCGCCAGCAGCTTGGGACAGGGGGCTTTTGGTGAAGCTTTCTTT. Translated, it gives CASSLGQGAFGEAFF. Variable domain in full (rest from reference TRBV5-1 and TRBJ1-1): KAGVTQTPRYLIKTRGQQVTLSCSPISGHRSVSWYQQTPGQGLQFLFEYFSETQRNKGNFPGRFSGRQFSNSRSEMNVSTLELGDSALYLCASSLGQGAFGEAFFGQGTRLTVV.

The rearrangement joins TRBV21-1 to TRBJ1-4; the D segment call TRBD1 is taken from the table without a DNA check. TRBV21-1 is marked as a pseudogene. This CDR3 contains 15 residues. The CDR3 DNA sequence: TGTGCCAGCAGGAAGATAACAGGGGCGGGTGAAAAACTGTTTTTT. Protein sequence: CASRKITGAGEKLFF.

This rearrangement joins TRBV7-3 to TRBJ2-1; a possible D gene is TRBD2 (6 bases). The CDR3 is 15 residues long. Trimming removed 5 bases from V and 7 bases from J, with 18 bases in between. Germline V gene sequence: CDR1 SGHTA, CDR2 FQGTGA. The CDR3 region is CASSPGRGVMNEQFF. The CDR3 nucleotides read TGTGCCAGCAGCCCGGGGCGGGGTGTCATGAATGAGCAGTTCTTC.

The V gene is TRBV3-1 (or the pseudogene TRBV3-2), the J gene TRBJ1-6, with D uncertain. V gave up 4 bases and J gave up 8 bases, with 15 bases separating them. The CDR3 has 15 residues. CDR1 is LGHDT, CDR2 YNNKEL, per germline (reference sequence). CDR3 coding DNA: TGTGCCAGCAGCCTTACGGCGGGTCCCGATTCACCCCTCCACTTT. Residues: CASSLTAGPDSPLHF.